The T cell receptor beta chain described here comes from a study of vaccination and CD4 T cells after COVID-19. The Oncomine TCR Beta short-read assay sequenced DNA from cultured CD4+ T cells. TCRdb used MiXCR to reprocess the PCR reads, holding one entry per CDR3 protein. The repertoire holds about 20,000 distinct CDR3 sequences, with 35% to 40% as singletons. Treatment: approximately nine-day PBMC culture with coronavirus spike peptide pools or control peptides (ViraFEST assay). The absence of any prior SARS-CoV-2 infection in healthy vaccine recipients was confirmed by nucleocapsid antibody tests that came back negative both before and after vaccination. Negative-selection isolation of CD4+ T cells was performed after 10 to 11 days of culture. Comment on this clonotype: Its antigen is undetermined.

The CDR3 extends over 18 amino acids. V was trimmed by 0 bases and J by 0 bases, leaving 20 bases between them. The germline V gene encodes CDR1 GTSNPN and CDR2 SVGIG (reference sequence). Here the sequenced sample was CD4+ T cells from blood, cultured in vitro, taken before SARS-CoV-2 vaccination. The chain carries TRBV30 and TRBJ1-1; D ambiguous. The receptor comes from a human donor who received a COVID-19 vaccine. The CDR3: CAWSVQSFGVRMNTEAFF. CDR3 nucleotides: TGTGCCTGGAGTGTACAGAGTTTCGGGGTTCGCATGAACACTGAAGCTTTCTTT.